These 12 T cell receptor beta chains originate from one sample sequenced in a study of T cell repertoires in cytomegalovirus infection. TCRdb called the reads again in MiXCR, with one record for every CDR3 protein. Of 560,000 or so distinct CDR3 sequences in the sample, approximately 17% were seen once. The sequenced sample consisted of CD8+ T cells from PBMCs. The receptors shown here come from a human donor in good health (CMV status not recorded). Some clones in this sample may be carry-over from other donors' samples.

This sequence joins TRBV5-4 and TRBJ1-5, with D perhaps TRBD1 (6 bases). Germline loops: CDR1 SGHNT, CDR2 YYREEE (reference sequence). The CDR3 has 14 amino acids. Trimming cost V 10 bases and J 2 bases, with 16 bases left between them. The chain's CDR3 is CAAKGGLGNQPQHF. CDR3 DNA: TGTGCCGCCAAGGGGGGCTTGGGCAATCAGCCCCAGCATTTT.

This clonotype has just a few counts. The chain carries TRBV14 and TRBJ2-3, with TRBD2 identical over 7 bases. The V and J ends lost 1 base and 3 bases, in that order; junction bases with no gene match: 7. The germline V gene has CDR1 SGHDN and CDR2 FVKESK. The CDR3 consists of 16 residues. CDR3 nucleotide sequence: TGTGCCAGCAGCCAAGGACTAGCTTTAATGACAGATACGCAGTATTTT. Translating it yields CASSQGLALMTDTQYF.

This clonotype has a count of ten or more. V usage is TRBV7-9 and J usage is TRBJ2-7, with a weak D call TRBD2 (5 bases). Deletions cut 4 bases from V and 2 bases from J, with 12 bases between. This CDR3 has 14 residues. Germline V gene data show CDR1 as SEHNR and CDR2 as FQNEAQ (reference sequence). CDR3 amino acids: CASSSTGTTYEQYF. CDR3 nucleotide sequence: TGTGCCAGCAGCTCGACGGGAACTACCTACGAGCAGTACTTC. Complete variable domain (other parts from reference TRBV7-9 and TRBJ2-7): DTGVSQNPRHKITKRGQNVTFRCDPISEHNRLYWYRQTLGQGPEFLTYFQNEAQLEKSRLLSDRFSAERPKGSFSTLEIQRTEQGDSAMYLCASSSTGTTYEQYFGPGTRLTVT.

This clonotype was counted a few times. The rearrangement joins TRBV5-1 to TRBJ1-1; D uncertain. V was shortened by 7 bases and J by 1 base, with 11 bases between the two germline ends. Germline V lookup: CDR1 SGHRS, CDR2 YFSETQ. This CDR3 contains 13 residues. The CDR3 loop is CASSTPANTEAFF. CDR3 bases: TGCGCCAGCTCCACCCCAGCGAACACTGAAGCTTTCTTT.

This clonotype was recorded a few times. The CDR3 DNA follows: TGTGCCAGCACCGGGACTAGCGGGAGTAATCCCCCTCGGAACAATGAGCAGTTCTTC. It yields the protein CASTGTSGSNPPRNNEQFF. V usage is TRBV7-9 and J usage is TRBJ2-1; TRBD2 agrees at 14 bases. Trimming at V came to 7 bases and at J to 5 bases, leaving 16 bases not matched to a gene. The length of the CDR3 is 19 residues. The germline CDR1 and CDR2 sequences are SEHNR and FQNEAQ (reference sequence).

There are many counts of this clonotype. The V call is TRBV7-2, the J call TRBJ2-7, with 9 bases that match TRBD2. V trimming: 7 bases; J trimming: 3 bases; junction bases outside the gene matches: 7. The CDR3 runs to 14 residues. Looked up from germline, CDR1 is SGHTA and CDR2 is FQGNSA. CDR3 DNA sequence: TGTGCCAGCACCCCAGGCGGGAGGGTCTACGAGCAGTACTTC. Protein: CASTPGGRVYEQYF.

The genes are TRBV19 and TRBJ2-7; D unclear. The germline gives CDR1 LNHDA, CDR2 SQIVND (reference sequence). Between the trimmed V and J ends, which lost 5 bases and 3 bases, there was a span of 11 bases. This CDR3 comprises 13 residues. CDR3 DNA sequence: TGTGCCAGTAGTCACCCGACGGGCTACGAGCAGTACTTC. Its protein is CASSHPTGYEQYF.

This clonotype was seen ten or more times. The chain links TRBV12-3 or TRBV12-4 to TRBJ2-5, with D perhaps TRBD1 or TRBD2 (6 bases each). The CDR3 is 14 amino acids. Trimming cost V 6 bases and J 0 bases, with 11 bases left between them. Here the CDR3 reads CASSWGDNQETQYF. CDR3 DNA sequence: TGTGCCAGCAGCTGGGGGGACAACCAAGAGACCCAGTACTTC.

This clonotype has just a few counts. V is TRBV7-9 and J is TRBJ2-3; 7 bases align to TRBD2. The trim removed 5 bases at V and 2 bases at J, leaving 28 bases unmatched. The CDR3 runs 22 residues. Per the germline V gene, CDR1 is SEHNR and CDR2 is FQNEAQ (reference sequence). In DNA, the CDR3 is TGTGCCAGCAGCCCCAAGGATCCCCCCCCCCCAAGGATCAGCGGGACCACAGATACGCAGTATTTT. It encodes CASSPKDPPPPRISGTTDTQYF.

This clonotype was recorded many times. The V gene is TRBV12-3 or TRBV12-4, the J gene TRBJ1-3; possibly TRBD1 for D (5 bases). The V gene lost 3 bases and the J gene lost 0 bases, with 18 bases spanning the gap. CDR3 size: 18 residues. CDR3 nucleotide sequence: TGTGCCAGCAGTTTTTCAACAGGCATGGCCCGCTCTGGAAACACCATATATTTT. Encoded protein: CASSFSTGMARSGNTIYF.

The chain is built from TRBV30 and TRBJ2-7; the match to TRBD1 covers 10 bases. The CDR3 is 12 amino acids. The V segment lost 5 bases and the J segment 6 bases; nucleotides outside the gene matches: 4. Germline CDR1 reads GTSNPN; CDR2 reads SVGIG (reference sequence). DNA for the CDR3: TGTGCCTGGGAGGGACAGGGGACCGAGCAGTACTTC. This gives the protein CAWEGQGTEQYF.

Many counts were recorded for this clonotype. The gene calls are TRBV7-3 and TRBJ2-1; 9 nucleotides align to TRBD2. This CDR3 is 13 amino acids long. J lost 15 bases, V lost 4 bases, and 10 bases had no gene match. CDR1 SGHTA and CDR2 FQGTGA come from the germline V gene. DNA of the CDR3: TGTGCCAGCAGCTCGGATAGCGGGAGCGACCTGTTCTTC. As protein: CASSSDSGSDLFF. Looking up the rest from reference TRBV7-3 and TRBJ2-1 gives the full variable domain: GAGVSQTPSNKVTEKGKYVELRCDPISGHTALYWYRQSLGQGPEFLIYFQGTGAADDSGLPNDRFFAVRPEGSVSTLKIQRTERGDSAVYLCASSSDSGSDLFFGPGTRLTVL.